The entry that follows covers one T cell receptor beta chain sequence. Isolated RNA was reverse transcribed in full, so expressed TCRB transcripts were sequenced. Regulatory, naive and central memory T cell samples averaged around 3.9 million reads. Only in-frame clones appear in the TCRdb table, and some are missing; sequencing was by immunoSEQ multiplex PCR. The profile shows around 400,000 clones, around an eighth of them singletons. Purity (above 95%) was reached by all sorted populations. The data originate from a study of beta chain features in type 1 diabetes. With V trimmed by 3 bases and J by 7 bases, 8 bases remained unmatched. This CDR3 region has 14 residues. Germline values: CDR1 SGHAT, CDR2 FQNNGV.

The sample was naive CD4+ T cells from blood. The origin of this receptor is a man aged 18 to 29 in good health. The chain links TRBV11-2 to TRBJ1-2; 7 bases map to TRBD1. CDR3 in DNA: TGTGCCAGCAGCTTGGGACAGACCGACTTTGGCTACACCTTC. Translated: CASSLGQTDFGYTF.